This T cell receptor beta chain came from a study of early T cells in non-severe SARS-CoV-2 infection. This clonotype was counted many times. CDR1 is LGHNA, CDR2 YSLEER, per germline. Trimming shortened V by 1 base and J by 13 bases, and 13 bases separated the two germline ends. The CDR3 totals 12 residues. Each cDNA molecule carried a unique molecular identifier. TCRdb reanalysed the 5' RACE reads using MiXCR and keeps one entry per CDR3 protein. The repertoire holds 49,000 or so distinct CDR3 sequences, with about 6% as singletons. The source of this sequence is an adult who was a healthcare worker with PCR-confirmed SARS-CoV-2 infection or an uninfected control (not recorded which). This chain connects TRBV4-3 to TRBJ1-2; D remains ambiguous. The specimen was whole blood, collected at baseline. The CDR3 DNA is TGCGCCAGCAGCCAAGCGACGGTGGCTTTCACCTTC. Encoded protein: CASSQATVAFTF.